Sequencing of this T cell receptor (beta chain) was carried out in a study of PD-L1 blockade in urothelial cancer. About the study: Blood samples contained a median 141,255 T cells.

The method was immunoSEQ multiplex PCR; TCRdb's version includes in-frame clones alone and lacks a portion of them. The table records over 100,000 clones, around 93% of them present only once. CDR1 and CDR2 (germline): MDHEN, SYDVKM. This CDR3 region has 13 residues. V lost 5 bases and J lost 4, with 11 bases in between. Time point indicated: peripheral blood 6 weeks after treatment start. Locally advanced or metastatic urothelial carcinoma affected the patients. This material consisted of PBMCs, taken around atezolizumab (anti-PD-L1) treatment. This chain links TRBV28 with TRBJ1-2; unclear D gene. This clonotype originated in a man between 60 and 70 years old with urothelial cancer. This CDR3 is CASSVGRSYGYTF. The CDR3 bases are TGTGCCAGCAGTGTTGGGCGAAGCTATGGCTACACCTTC.